This paragraph reports one T cell receptor beta chain. Its antigen remains unknown. This specimen belongs to a study of T cells in localized non-small cell lung cancer. Findings of the study overall: Adjacent uninvolved lung had the highest clonality, suggesting focused antigen responses. Sequencing involved a lone tumor region, leaving heterogeneity possible.

Sequenced by immunoSEQ multiplex PCR; TCRdb stores in-frame clones only, minus some. The sample includes 1,500 to 2,000 clones, under 30% of them seen just once. This sequence originates from a female donor older than 55 with stage I lung adenocarcinoma. The input for sequencing was normal lung tissue next to the tumor, taken before any cancer treatment.

The CDR3, as DNA: TGTGCCTGGAGTGTATACCCGGGTCTGGGCAATCAGCCCCAGCATTTT. Its translation: CAWSVYPGLGNQPQHF. The chain joins TRBV30 to TRBJ1-5; D not resolved. The ends were cut back, 0 bases at V and 2 bases at J, with 14 bases in the middle. CDR1 is GTSNPN, CDR2 SVGIG, per germline (reference sequence). The CDR3 totals 16 residues.